This entry is about one T cell receptor (beta chain). This sample was taken from a study of blood T cell repertoires in COVID-19. Looking at the study overall: From the United States, Italy and Spain came samples of acute and convalescent COVID-19. Sources were T cells, B-cell-depleted T cells, or PBMCs; the material itself was cDNA or gDNA.

V lost 2 bases, J lost 6 bases, and 13 bases lay in between. Germline CDR1 and CDR2: SGHNT and YYREEE (reference sequence). The CDR3 totals 14 residues. Original data processing: Amplifying reference gene primers gave estimates of nucleated cell counts. Repertoires were generated with immunoSEQ multiplex PCR, while TCRdb's copy carries only in-frame clones and drops some. V and J calls and clone size follow that table, whereas D and trimming were derived from the DNA. The table includes about 200,000 clones, roughly 90% detected once. The sample comprised peripheral blood. The receptor's source is a man between 18 and 29 years old with active or convalescent COVID-19. This chain links TRBV5-4 with TRBJ2-3; tentative D call: TRBD2 (6 bases). The CDR3 here is CASSLRESSDTQYF. The CDR3 DNA reads TGTGCCAGCAGCTTACGGGAGTCTTCGGATACGCAGTATTTT.